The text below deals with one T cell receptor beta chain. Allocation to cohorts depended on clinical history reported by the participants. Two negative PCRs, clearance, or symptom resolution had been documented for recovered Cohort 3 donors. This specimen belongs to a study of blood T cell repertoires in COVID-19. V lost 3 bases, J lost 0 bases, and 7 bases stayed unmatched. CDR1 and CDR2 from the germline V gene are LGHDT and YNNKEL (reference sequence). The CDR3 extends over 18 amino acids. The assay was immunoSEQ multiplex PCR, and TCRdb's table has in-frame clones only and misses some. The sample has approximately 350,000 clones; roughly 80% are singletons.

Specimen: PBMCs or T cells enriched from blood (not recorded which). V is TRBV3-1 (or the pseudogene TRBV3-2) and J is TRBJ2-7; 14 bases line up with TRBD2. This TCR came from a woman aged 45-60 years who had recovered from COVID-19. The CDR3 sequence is CASSHSGLAGGRSYEQYF. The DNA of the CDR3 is TGTGCCAGCAGCCATAGTGGACTAGCGGGGGGCCGCTCCTACGAGCAGTACTTC.